The rows below give T cell receptor beta chains drawn from one sample of a study of shared clonotypes between healthy human individuals. Assay: immunoSEQ multiplex PCR; the TCRdb copy retains only in-frame clones and omits some. The sample contains about 480,000 clones, around 79% of which appear only once. Sequenced input: PBMCs. These receptors all come from a woman between 40 and 55 years old in good health. Some clones in this sample may be carry-over from other donors' samples. Both conserved end residues are part of each CDR3. A D gene is named only where the DNA matches it firmly. Clone size appears in some rows only: once, few, many, or a class for an expanded clone.

size,D,J,V,CDR3,DNA
.,TRBD1,TRBJ1-5,TRBV7-2,CASSRGQGFNQPQHF,TGTGCCAGCAGCCGGGGACAGGGATTCAATCAGCCCCAGCATTTT
.,.,TRBJ1-3,TRBV7-6,CASSLAGDSGNTIYF,TGTGCCAGCAGCTTGGCTGGGGACTCTGGAAACACCATATATTTT
.,.,TRBJ1-1,TRBV7-9,CASSLAAGLWTEAFF,TGTGCCAGCAGCTTAGCGGCGGGACTTTGGACTGAAGCTTTCTTT
few,.,TRBJ2-3,TRBV9,CASSVVGSDTQYF,TGTGCCAGCAGCGTAGTGGGGTCAGATACGCAGTATTTT
few,TRBD2,TRBJ2-1,TRBV7-8,CATVKREGHNEQFF,TGTGCCACCGTCAAGCGGGAGGGTCACAATGAGCAGTTCTTC
.,.,TRBJ1-1,TRBV10-3,CAITPDSNTEAFF,TGTGCCATCACGCCCGACAGCAACACTGAAGCTTTCTTT
.,.,TRBJ1-2,TRBV27,CASSFSQGLPYGYTF,TGTGCCAGCAGTTTCTCTCAGGGACTCCCCTATGGCTACACCTTC
.,.,TRBJ1-2,TRBV14,CASSIREIYGYTF,TGTGCCAGCAGCATTAGAGAGATCTATGGCTACACCTTC
.,.,TRBJ2-1,TRBV4-2,CASSQTGPQFF,TGTGCCAGCAGCCAAACGGGGCCGCAGTTCTTC
.,TRBD1,TRBJ2-7,TRBV19,CASSMSGQVYEQYF,TGTGCCAGTAGTATGTCGGGACAGGTCTACGAGCAGTACTTC
.,.,TRBJ2-1,TRBV5-4,CASSLVAEGYNEQFF,TGTGCCAGCAGCTTGGTGGCAGAAGGATACAATGAGCAGTTCTTC
.,.,TRBJ1-2,TRBV7-9,CASSRPGFGYTF,TGTGCCAGCAGCCGCCCAGGGTTTGGCTACACCTTC
few,.,TRBJ2-7,TRBV7-2,CASSLPSESTSF,TGTGCCAGCAGCTTGCCCTCGGAATCGACTTCCTTC
.,.,TRBJ1-2,TRBV7-3,CASSKASGLNYGYTF,TGTGCCAGCAGCAAAGCTTCTGGCCTCAACTATGGCTACACCTTC
.,.,TRBJ2-1,TRBV4-1,CASSQERQGWSTGGHNEQFF,TGCGCCAGCAGCCAAGAACGACAGGGTTGGTCGACGGGAGGCCACAATGAGCAGTTCTTC
.,TRBD1,TRBJ2-5,TRBV6-1,CASSDPRTGEVGTQYF,TGTGCCAGCAGTGATCCCAGGACAGGGGAGGTGGGGACCCAGTACTTC
.,.,TRBJ1-5,TRBV7-9,CASTLEGGPQHF,TGTGCCAGCACCCTGGAGGGGGGGCCCCAGCATTTT
few,TRBD2,TRBJ2-1,TRBV9,CASSVAEREIGEQFF,TGTGCCAGCAGCGTAGCCGAGCGGGAGATCGGTGAGCAGTTCTTC
.,.,TRBJ2-7,TRBV6-6,CASRSGIGYEQYF,TGTGCCAGCAGATCCGGGATTGGTTACGAGCAGTACTTC
.,.,TRBJ2-1,TRBV11-2,CASSLAVLAREQFF,TGTGCCAGCAGCTTAGCCGTGCTAGCGAGAGAGCAGTTCTTC
.,TRBD2,TRBJ2-2,TRBV5-5,CASSLSEREYTGELFF,TGTGCCAGCAGCTTATCGGAGCGGGAGTACACCGGGGAGCTGTTTTTT
.,.,TRBJ1-3,TRBV28,CASSSGVSGNTIYF,TGTGCCAGCAGTTCAGGTGTCTCTGGAAACACCATATATTTT
.,TRBD1,TRBJ2-1,TRBV10-2,CASSEGNRGPYNEQFF,TGCGCCAGCAGTGAGGGGAACAGGGGGCCCTACAATGAGCAGTTCTTC
.,TRBD1,TRBJ1-5,TRBV30,CAWSVFQGDFLRSNQPQHF,TGTGCCTGGAGTGTATTCCAGGGGGACTTTTTAAGAAGCAATCAGCCCCAGCATTTT
.,TRBD1,TRBJ1-2,TRBV10-3,CAISALTGGANYGYTF,TGTGCCATCAGTGCTCTGACAGGGGGCGCGAACTATGGCTACACCTTC
.,.,TRBJ1-1,TRBV10-2,CASGGVPGTEAFF,TGCGCCAGCGGAGGGGTCCCTGGCACTGAAGCTTTCTTT
.,.,TRBJ2-3,TRBV2,CACTTKSTDTQYF,TGTGCCTGTACGACTAAGAGCACAGATACGCAGTATTTT
.,.,TRBJ2-3,TRBV18,CASSPPLGWGSTDTQYF,TGTGCCAGCTCACCCCCACTAGGGTGGGGCAGCACAGATACGCAGTATTTT
.,TRBD1,TRBJ1-5,TRBV27,CASSSLKGQENQPQHF,TGTGCCAGCAGTTCCCTAAAAGGACAGGAGAATCAGCCCCAGCATTTT
once,TRBD2,TRBJ2-4,TRBV28,CASSSPASGEENIQYF,TGTGCCAGCAGTTCCCCCGCTAGCGGGGAGGAGAACATTCAGTACTTC
.,.,TRBJ1-1,TRBV29-1,CSVLLGTEAFF,TGCAGCGTCCTCCTCGGTACTGAAGCTTTCTTT
few,.,TRBJ2-7,TRBV5-1,CASSLYAGGGGSYEQYF,TGCGCCAGCAGCTTGTACGCCGGGGGAGGGGGAAGCTACGAGCAGTACTTC
.,TRBD2,TRBJ2-3,TRBV29-1,CSAGGGGQPQYF,TGCAGCGCCGGGGGGGGCGGTCAGCCCCAGTATTTT
few,TRBD1,TRBJ2-7,TRBV12-5,CASGLGGRRNQYF,TGTGCTAGTGGCCTAGGGGGCCGGCGGAATCAGTACTTC
.,TRBD1,TRBJ2-5,TRBV5-1,CASSSQGFQETQYF,TGCGCCAGCAGCTCACAGGGGTTCCAAGAGACCCAGTACTTC